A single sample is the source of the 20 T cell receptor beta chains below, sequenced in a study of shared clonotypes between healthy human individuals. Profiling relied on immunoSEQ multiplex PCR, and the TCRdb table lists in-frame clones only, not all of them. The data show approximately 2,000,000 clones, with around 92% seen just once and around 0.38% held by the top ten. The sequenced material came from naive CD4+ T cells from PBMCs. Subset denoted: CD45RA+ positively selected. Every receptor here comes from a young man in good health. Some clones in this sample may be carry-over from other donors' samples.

CDR3 DNA: TGTGCCAGCAGCTTAGGGCTAGCGGGGGGGGAGGGAGATACGCAGTATTTT. This codes for CASSLGLAGGEGDTQYF. The chain has TRBV7-2 and TRBJ2-3, with TRBD2 identical over 12 bases. This CDR3 has 17 amino acids. CDR1 is SGHTA, CDR2 FQGNSA, per germline. V dropped 1 base and J dropped 5; count of bases not matched to a gene: 7.

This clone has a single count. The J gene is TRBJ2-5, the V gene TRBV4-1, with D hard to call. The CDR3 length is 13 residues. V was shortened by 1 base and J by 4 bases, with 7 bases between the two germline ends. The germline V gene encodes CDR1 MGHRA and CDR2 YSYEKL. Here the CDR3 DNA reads TGCGCCAGCAGCCAAGCTTACCTAGAGACCCAGTACTTC. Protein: CASSQAYLETQYF.

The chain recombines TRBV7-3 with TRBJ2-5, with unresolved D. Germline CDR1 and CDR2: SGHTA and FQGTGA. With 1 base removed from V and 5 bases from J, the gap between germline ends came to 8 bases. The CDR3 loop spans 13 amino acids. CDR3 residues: CASSLNGWETQYF. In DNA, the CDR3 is TGTGCCAGCAGCTTAAATGGCTGGGAGACCCAGTACTTC.

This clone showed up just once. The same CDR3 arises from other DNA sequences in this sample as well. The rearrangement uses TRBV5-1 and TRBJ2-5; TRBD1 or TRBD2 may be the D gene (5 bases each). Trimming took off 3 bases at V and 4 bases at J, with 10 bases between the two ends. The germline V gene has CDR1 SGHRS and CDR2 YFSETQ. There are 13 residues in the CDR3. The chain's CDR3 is CASSSGPRETQYF. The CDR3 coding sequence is TGCGCCAGCAGCTCGGGACCGAGAGAGACCCAGTACTTC.

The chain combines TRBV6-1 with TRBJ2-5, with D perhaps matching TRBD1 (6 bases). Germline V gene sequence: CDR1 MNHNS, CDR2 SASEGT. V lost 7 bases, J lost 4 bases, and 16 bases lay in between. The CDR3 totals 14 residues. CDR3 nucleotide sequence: TGTGCCAGCACCCCAGGGGCGTTTCGAGAGACCCAGTACTTC. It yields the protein CASTPGAFRETQYF.

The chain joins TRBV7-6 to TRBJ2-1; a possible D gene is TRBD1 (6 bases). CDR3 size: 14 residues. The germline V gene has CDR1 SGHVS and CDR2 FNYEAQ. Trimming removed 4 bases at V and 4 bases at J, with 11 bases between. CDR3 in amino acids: CASSSDRIYNEQFF. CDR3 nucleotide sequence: TGTGCCAGCAGCTCCGACAGGATTTACAATGAGCAGTTCTTC.

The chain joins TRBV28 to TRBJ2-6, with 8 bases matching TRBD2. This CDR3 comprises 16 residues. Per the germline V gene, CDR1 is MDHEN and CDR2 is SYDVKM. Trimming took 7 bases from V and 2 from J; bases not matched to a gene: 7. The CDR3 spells CASTRGGRPGANVLTF. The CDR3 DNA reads TGTGCCAGCACCCGGGGGGGTAGGCCTGGGGCCAACGTCCTGACTTTC.

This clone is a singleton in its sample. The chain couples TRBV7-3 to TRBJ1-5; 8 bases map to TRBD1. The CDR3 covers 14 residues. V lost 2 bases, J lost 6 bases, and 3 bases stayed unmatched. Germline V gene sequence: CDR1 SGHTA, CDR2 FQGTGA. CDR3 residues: CASSLSGGSQPQHF. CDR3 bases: TGTGCCAGCAGCTTATCAGGGGGCAGTCAGCCCCAGCATTTT.

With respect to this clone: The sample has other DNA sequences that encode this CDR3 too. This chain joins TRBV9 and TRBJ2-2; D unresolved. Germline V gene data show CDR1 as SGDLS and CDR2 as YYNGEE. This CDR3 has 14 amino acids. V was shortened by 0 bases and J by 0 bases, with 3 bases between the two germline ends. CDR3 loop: CASSVASNTGELFF. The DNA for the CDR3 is TGTGCCAGCAGCGTAGCTTCGAACACCGGGGAGCTGTTTTTT.

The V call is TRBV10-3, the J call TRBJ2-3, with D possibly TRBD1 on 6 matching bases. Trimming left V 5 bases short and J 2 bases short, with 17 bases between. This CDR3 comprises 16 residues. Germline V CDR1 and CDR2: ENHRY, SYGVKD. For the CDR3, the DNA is TGTGCCATCAGTTACAGGGACACCCAGGCCACAGATACGCAGTATTTT. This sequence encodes CAISYRDTQATDTQYF.

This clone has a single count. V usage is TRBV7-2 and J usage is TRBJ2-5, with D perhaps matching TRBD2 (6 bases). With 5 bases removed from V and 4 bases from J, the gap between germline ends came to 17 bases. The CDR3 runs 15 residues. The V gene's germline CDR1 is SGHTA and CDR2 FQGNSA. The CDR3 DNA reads TGTGCCAGCAGCATTCGGACTAACTTGATAGAGACCCAGTACTTC. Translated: CASSIRTNLIETQYF.

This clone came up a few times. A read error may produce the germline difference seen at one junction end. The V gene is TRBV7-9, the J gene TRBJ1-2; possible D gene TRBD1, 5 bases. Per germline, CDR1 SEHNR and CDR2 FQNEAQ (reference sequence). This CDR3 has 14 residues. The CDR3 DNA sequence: TGTGCCAGCAGCCGCCCGACAGTCTTGGATGGATACACCTTC. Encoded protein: CASSRPTVLDGYTF.

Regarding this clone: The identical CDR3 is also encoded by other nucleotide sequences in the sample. The CDR3 loop reads CASSIGGTGNQPQHF. CDR3 bases: TGTGCCAGTAGTATAGGCGGGACAGGGAATCAGCCCCAGCATTTT. This chain connects TRBV19 to TRBJ1-5; TRBD1 agrees at 9 bases. CDR3 length: 15 residues. CDR1 and CDR2 (germline): LNHDA, SQIVND (reference sequence). V shed 1 base, J shed 4 bases, and the junction held 2 bases outside the gene matches.

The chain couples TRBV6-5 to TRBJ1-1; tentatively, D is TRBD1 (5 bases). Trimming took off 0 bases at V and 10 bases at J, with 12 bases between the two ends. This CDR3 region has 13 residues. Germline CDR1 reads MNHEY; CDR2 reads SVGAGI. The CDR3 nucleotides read TGTGCCAGCAGTTACTCGGGCTTCAGGGCAGCTTTCTTT. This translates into CASSYSGFRAAFF.

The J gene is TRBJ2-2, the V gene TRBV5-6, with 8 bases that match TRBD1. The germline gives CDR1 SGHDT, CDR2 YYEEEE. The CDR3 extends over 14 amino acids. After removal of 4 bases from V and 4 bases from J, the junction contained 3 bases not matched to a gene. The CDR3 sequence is CASSRQGSTGELFF. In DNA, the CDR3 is TGTGCCAGCAGCCGACAGGGGAGCACCGGGGAGCTGTTTTTT.

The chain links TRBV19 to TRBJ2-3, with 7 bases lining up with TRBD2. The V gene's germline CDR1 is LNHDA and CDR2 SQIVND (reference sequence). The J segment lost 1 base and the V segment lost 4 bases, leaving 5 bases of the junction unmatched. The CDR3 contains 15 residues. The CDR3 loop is CASSTSGGRTDTQYF. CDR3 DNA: TGTGCCAGTAGTACCTCGGGAGGACGCACAGATACGCAGTATTTT.

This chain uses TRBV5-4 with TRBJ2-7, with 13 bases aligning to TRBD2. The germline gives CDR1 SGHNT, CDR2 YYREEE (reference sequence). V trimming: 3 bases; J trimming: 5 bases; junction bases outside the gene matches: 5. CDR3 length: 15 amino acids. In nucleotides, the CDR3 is TGTGCCAGCAGCTATCGGACTAGCGGGAGCCACGAGCAGTACTTC. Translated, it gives CASSYRTSGSHEQYF.

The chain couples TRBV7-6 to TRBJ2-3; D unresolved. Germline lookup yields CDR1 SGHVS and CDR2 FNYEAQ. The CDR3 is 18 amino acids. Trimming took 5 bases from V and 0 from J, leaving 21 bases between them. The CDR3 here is CASSLPPWKQRSTDTQYF. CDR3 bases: TGTGCCAGCAGCCTACCCCCTTGGAAGCAAAGGAGCACAGATACGCAGTATTTT. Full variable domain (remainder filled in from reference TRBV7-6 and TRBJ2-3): GAGVSQSPRYKVTKRGQDVALRCDPISGHVSLYWYRQALGQGPEFLTYFNYEAQQDKSGLPNDRFSAERPEGSISTLTIQRTEQRDSAMYRCASSLPPWKQRSTDTQYFGPGTRLTVL.

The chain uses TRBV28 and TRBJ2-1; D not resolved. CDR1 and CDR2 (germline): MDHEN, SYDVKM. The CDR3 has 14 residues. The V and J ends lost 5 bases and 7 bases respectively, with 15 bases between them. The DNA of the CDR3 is TGTGCCAGCAGTCCATTGTCCGGGCGGAATGAGCAGTTCTTC. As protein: CASSPLSGRNEQFF.

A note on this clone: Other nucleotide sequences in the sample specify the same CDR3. The CDR3 region is CASSLVAGGDEQFF. Written as DNA, the CDR3 is TGCGCCAGCAGCTTGGTGGCGGGAGGCGATGAGCAGTTCTTC. This chain uses TRBV5-1 with TRBJ2-1, with 8 positions matching TRBD2. The junction had 4 bases not matched to a gene; V was cut back by 0 bases and J by 8 bases. The CDR3 loop spans 14 amino acids. Germline CDR1 SGHRS, CDR2 YFSETQ.